This T cell receptor (beta chain) was sequenced in a study of cytomegalovirus exposure and HLA in healthy donors. The CDR3 loop spans 13 amino acids. After removal of 9 bases from V and 2 bases from J, the junction contained 5 bases not matched to a gene. Germline V gene sequence: CDR1 LNHDA, CDR2 SQIVND (reference sequence). Turning to this clone: Its antigen is unknown.

General study findings and limits: Analysis was performed later, and it showed HLA-associated TCR beta chains to be more clonally expanded than equally common others.

A multiplex PCR was run with 60 Vbeta primers and 13 Jbeta primers. This table comes from immunoSEQ multiplex PCR, and its TCRdb copy is limited to in-frame clones, with some not included. The top ten clones hold around 5.7% of a sample with some 160,000 clones, around three quarters of them seen once. The receptor comes from a man in his forties in good health and CMV-seronegative. The specimen was PBMCs. The gene calls are TRBV19 and TRBJ2-3, with 7 bases identical to TRBD1. The CDR3 region has the DNA TGTGCCAGCCAGGGGACAGCCACAGATACGCAGTATTTT. It yields the protein CASQGTATDTQYF. Full variable domain (remainder filled in from reference TRBV19 and TRBJ2-3): DGGITQSPKYLFRKEGQNVTLSCEQNLNHDAMYWYRQDPGQGLRLIYYSQIVNDFQKGDIAEGYSVSREKKESFPLTVTSAQKNPTAFYLCASQGTATDTQYFGPGTRLTVL.